The rows below give T cell receptor beta chains drawn from one sample of a study of blood T cell repertoires in COVID-19. Generated by immunoSEQ multiplex PCR, the TCRdb table keeps only in-frame clones and is missing some. This table has about 63,000 clones, 65% to 85% appearing once. The sequenced sample was peripheral blood. The receptors originated from a human donor in a cohort sampled during active COVID-19. CDR3s include the opening cysteine and the closing phenylalanine or tryptophan. The D gene is left open where the match is weak. Clone size appears in some rows only: once, few, many, or a class for an expanded clone.

V: TRBV18
size: -
J: TRBJ2-5
D: -
length: 14
DNA: TGTGCCAGCTCACCACTTCCCCAGGGGGAGACCCAGTACTTC
CDR3: CASSPLPQGETQYF

V: TRBV4-1
size: -
J: TRBJ2-7
D: TRBD1
length: 20
DNA: TGCGCCAGCAGCCGCGACTGGACAGGGTATCGCGGCACGGTCTCCTACGAGCAGTACTTC
CDR3: CASSRDWTGYRGTVSYEQYF

V: TRBV2
size: -
J: TRBJ2-7
D: -
length: 14
DNA: TGTGCCAGCAGGGAAAATGAGTACGGGGACGAGCAGTACTTC
CDR3: CASRENEYGDEQYF

V: TRBV5-1
size: -
J: TRBJ1-6
D: -
length: 13
DNA: TGCGCCAGCAGTTTTACAGATAATTCACCCCTCCACTTT
CDR3: CASSFTDNSPLHF

V: TRBV30
size: -
J: TRBJ1-6
D: TRBD1
length: 16
DNA: TGTGCCTGGAGGCCGACAGGGGCCAACTATAATTCACCCCTCCACTTT
CDR3: CAWRPTGANYNSPLHF

V: TRBV5-6
size: -
J: TRBJ2-7
D: -
length: 14
DNA: TGTGCCAGCAGCTTGGGGTCTATAGCCTACGAGCAGTACTTC
CDR3: CASSLGSIAYEQYF

V: TRBV2
size: -
J: TRBJ1-2
D: -
length: 14
DNA: TGTGCCAGCAGTGATAGAAGGGGAGGTCATGGCTACACCTTC
CDR3: CASSDRRGGHGYTF

V: TRBV7-9
size: -
J: TRBJ2-1
D: TRBD2
length: 15
DNA: TGTGCCAGCAGCTTACTAAGCGGGAGGGCCAATGAGCAGTTCTTC
CDR3: CASSLLSGRANEQFF

V: TRBV27
size: -
J: TRBJ2-7
D: -
length: 16
DNA: TGTGCCAGCAGTTTGAAAGGGACACCCAAGAATTACGAGCAGTACTTC
CDR3: CASSLKGTPKNYEQYF

V: TRBV27
size: once
J: TRBJ2-3
D: TRBD2
length: 17
DNA: TGTGCCAGCAGCCCTGAAGGACTAGCGGGCCAAATGGATACGCAGTATTTT
CDR3: CASSPEGLAGQMDTQYF

V: TRBV5-1
size: -
J: TRBJ2-3
D: TRBD2
length: 15
DNA: TGCGCCAGCAGCTTGGGACTAGCCACCGGGGATACGCAGTATTTT
CDR3: CASSLGLATGDTQYF

V: TRBV27
size: many
J: TRBJ2-7
D: TRBD1
length: 14
DNA: TGTGCCAGCAGTTTATTCGGGACAGCCTACGAGCAGTACTTC
CDR3: CASSLFGTAYEQYF

V: TRBV19
size: -
J: TRBJ1-4
D: TRBD1
length: 16
DNA: TGTGCCAGTAGTACCACCAGGGGGCTGTTTAATGAAAAACTGTTTTTT
CDR3: CASSTTRGLFNEKLFF

V: TRBV20-1
size: -
J: TRBJ2-3
D: -
length: 11
DNA: TGCAGTGCTCGACGGGGGGATACGCAGTATTTT
CDR3: CSARRGDTQYF

V: TRBV9
size: -
J: TRBJ2-5
D: -
length: 12
DNA: TGTGCCAGCAGCGCGGGTCAAGAGACCCAGTACTTC
CDR3: CASSAGQETQYF

V: TRBV28
size: -
J: TRBJ2-7
D: TRBD1
length: 15
DNA: TGTGCCAGCAGTGACCCGGGACAGGGTCAATTACAGCAGTACTTC
CDR3: CASSDPGQGQLQQYF